A selection of T cell receptor beta chains follows, all from one sample in a study of response to subunit inactivated influenza vaccine. TCRdb passed the RT-PCR reads through MiXCR, listing each CDR3 protein once. Among over 300,000 distinct CDR3 sequences listed, less than 25% were seen once. Here the sequenced sample was PBMCs from blood, taken 21 months after vaccination. These receptors all come from a man between 50 and 70 years old who received an inactivated influenza vaccine. The CDR3 runs from the conserved cysteine through the conserved F or W. The D gene is left open where the match is weak. Rows give clone size only sometimes, using once, few, many, or a class for an expanded clone.

V	D	size	J	CDR3	DNA
TRBV6-5	TRBD2	few	TRBJ2-2	CASSWTSGANTGELFF	TGTGCCAGCAGTTGGACTAGCGGGGCGAACACCGGGGAGCTGTTTTTT
TRBV20-1	NA	few	TRBJ2-1	CSARRGASGEQFF	TGCAGTGCTAGGAGGGGGGCTAGCGGTGAGCAGTTCTTC
TRBV7-2	TRBD1	few	TRBJ2-3	CASSFQTGGDTQYF	TGTGCCAGCAGCTTTCAGACAGGGGGAGATACGCAGTATTTT
TRBV6-1	NA	few	TRBJ2-3	CASSERESTDTQYF	TGTGCCAGCAGCGAGCGAGAAAGCACAGATACGCAGTATTTT
TRBV6-5	NA	NA	TRBJ1-1	CASSSPTSTPGAEAFF	TGTGCCAGCAGTTCCCCTACATCAACCCCAGGCGCTGAAGCTTTCTTT
TRBV12-3/TRBV12-4	NA	NA	TRBJ2-3	CASSLWGPTDTQYF	TGTGCCAGCAGTTTATGGGGGCCCACAGATACGCAGTATTTT
TRBV25-1	NA	NA	TRBJ2-2	CASSETLRGELFF	TGTGCCAGCAGTGAAACGCTTCGGGGGGAGCTGTTTTTT
TRBV11-2	NA	few	TRBJ1-1	CASSPRVTHEAFF	TGTGCCAGCAGCCCCCGGGTCACGCATGAAGCTTTCTTT
TRBV29-1	NA	NA	TRBJ2-3	CSVVYPSTDTQYF	TGCAGCGTTGTATATCCTAGCACAGATACGCAGTATTTT
TRBV20-1	TRBD1	NA	TRBJ2-7	CSAMDRGDYEQYF	TGCAGTGCAATGGACAGGGGGGACTACGAGCAGTACTTC
TRBV20-1	TRBD1	few	TRBJ1-2	CSARGGQGLGYTF	TGCAGTGCTAGAGGAGGACAGGGCCTTGGCTACACCTTC
TRBV12-3/TRBV12-4	NA	few	TRBJ2-7	CASTEHGEQYF	TGTGCCAGCACCGAGCATGGCGAGCAGTACTTC